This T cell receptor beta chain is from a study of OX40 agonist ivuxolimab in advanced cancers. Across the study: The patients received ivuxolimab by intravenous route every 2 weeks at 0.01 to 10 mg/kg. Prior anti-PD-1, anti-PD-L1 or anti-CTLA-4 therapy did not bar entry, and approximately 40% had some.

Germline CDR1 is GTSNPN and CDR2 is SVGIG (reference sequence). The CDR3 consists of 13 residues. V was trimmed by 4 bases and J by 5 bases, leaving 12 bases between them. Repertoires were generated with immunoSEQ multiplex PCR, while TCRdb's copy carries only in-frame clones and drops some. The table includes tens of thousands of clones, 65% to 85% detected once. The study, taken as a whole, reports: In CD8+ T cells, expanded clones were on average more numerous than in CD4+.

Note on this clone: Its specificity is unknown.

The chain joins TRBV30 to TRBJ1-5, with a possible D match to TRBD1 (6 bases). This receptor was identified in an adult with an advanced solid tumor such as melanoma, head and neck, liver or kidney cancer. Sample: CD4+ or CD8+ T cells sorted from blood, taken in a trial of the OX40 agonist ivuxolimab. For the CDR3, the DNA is TGTGCCTGGAAGGGGGGCAGAGATCAGCCCCAGCATTTT. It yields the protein CAWKGGRDQPQHF.